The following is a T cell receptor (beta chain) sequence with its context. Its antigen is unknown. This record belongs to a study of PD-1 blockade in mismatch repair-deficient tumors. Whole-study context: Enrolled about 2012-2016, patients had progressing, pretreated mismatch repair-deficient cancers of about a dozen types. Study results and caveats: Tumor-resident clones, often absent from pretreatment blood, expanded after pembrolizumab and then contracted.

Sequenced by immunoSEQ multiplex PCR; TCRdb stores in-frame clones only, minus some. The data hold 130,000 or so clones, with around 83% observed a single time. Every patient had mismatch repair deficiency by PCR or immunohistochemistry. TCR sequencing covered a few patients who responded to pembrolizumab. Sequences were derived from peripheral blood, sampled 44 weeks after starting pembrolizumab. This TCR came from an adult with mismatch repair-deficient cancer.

The CDR3 sequence is CASSASGGNQPQHF. The CDR3 nucleotides read TGTGCCAGCAGCGCTTCAGGGGGCAATCAGCCCCAGCATTTT. The rearrangement links TRBV9 to TRBJ1-5; maybe TRBD1 (6 bases). Germline V gives CDR1 SGDLS, CDR2 YYNGEE. The CDR3 length is 14 residues. V was clipped by 3 bases and J by 2 bases, with 9 bases between them.